This T cell receptor (beta chain) was identified in a study of CD8+CD57+ T cells in acquired aplastic anemia. Study overall: An average of 3.2 ug of DNA was obtained from sorted CD4+ and CD8+ cells. General observations from the study: With respect to CD8+ Simpson's diversity, patients and controls did not differ significantly.

The CDR3 length is 15 residues. Germline CDR1 ENHRY, CDR2 SYGVKD. Trimming removed 0 bases at V and 3 bases at J, with 12 bases between. Genomic DNA, the template, was used for profiling of the TCR beta VDJ and CDR3. TCRdb reprocessed the reads via MiXCR and lists one record per CDR3 protein. The table includes fewer than 250,000 distinct CDR3 sequences, approximately 52% detected once. In the case of this clonotype: The antigen is unknown.

V and J are TRBV10-3 and TRBJ2-7; possibly TRBD2 for D (7 bases). The sequenced sample consisted of sorted CD4+, CD8+, or CD8+CD57+ T cells (not recorded which) from PBMCs. The sequence came from a human donor in good health, serving as a control. CDR3 loop: CAISESPGGNYEQYF. CDR3 bases: TGTGCCATCAGTGAGTCGCCGGGGGGCAACTACGAGCAGTACTTC.